This T cell receptor beta chain was recovered during a study of T cell changes during pregnancy in multiple sclerosis. J lost 3 bases, V lost 3 bases, and 2 bases had no gene match. This CDR3 is 14 amino acids long. Germline values: CDR1 LNHDA, CDR2 SQIVND (reference sequence). Method: immunoSEQ multiplex PCR; TCRdb's copy keeps in-frame clones and lacks some. The repertoire holds about 40,000 clones, with roughly 90% as singletons. The sequence derives from a female donor with multiple sclerosis, enrolled in a pregnancy study. The chain is built from TRBV19 and TRBJ2-5, with TRBD1 identical over 9 bases. The specimen comprised CD8+ T cells from peripheral blood mononuclear cells, sampled before pregnancy. The CDR3 DNA reads as TGTGCCAGTAGTATGACAGGGGGGGAAGAGACCCAGTACTTC. Residues: CASSMTGGEETQYF.